This T cell receptor beta chain emerged from a study of early T cells in non-severe SARS-CoV-2 infection. About the research overall: Sequencing was performed on bulk RNA from unsorted whole blood, leaving chains unpaired.

In the library, individual cDNA molecules carried attached unique molecular identifiers. TCRdb itself ran the 5' RACE reads through MiXCR, one entry per CDR3 protein. The top ten clones hold 9.5% to 15% of a sample with approximately 80,000 distinct CDR3 sequences, about 11% of them seen once. Germline loops: CDR1 MDHEN, CDR2 SYDVKM. V lost 6 bases, J lost 0 bases, and 15 bases lay in between. The CDR3 extends over 16 amino acids. This rearrangement joins TRBV28 to TRBJ2-1, with a tentative D call TRBD1 (5 bases). The sequence derives from an adult who was a healthcare worker with PCR-confirmed SARS-CoV-2 infection or an uninfected control (not recorded which). The sample here was whole blood, taken at baseline. In DNA form, the CDR3 reads TGTGCCAGCAGGCGCAGCAGGGCCTTCTCCTACAATGAGCAGTTCTTC. Amino acids: CASRRSRAFSYNEQFF.